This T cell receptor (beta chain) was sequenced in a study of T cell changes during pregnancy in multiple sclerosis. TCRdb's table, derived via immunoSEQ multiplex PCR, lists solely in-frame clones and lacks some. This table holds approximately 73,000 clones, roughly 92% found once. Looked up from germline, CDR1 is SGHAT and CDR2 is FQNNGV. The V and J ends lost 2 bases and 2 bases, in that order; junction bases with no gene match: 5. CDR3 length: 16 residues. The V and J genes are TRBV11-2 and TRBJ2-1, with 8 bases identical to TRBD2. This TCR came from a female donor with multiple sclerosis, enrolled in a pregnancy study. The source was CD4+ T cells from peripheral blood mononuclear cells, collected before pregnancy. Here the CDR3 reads CASSLSGGAPYNEQFF. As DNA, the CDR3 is TGTGCCAGCAGCTTATCCGGGGGGGCGCCCTACAATGAGCAGTTCTTC.